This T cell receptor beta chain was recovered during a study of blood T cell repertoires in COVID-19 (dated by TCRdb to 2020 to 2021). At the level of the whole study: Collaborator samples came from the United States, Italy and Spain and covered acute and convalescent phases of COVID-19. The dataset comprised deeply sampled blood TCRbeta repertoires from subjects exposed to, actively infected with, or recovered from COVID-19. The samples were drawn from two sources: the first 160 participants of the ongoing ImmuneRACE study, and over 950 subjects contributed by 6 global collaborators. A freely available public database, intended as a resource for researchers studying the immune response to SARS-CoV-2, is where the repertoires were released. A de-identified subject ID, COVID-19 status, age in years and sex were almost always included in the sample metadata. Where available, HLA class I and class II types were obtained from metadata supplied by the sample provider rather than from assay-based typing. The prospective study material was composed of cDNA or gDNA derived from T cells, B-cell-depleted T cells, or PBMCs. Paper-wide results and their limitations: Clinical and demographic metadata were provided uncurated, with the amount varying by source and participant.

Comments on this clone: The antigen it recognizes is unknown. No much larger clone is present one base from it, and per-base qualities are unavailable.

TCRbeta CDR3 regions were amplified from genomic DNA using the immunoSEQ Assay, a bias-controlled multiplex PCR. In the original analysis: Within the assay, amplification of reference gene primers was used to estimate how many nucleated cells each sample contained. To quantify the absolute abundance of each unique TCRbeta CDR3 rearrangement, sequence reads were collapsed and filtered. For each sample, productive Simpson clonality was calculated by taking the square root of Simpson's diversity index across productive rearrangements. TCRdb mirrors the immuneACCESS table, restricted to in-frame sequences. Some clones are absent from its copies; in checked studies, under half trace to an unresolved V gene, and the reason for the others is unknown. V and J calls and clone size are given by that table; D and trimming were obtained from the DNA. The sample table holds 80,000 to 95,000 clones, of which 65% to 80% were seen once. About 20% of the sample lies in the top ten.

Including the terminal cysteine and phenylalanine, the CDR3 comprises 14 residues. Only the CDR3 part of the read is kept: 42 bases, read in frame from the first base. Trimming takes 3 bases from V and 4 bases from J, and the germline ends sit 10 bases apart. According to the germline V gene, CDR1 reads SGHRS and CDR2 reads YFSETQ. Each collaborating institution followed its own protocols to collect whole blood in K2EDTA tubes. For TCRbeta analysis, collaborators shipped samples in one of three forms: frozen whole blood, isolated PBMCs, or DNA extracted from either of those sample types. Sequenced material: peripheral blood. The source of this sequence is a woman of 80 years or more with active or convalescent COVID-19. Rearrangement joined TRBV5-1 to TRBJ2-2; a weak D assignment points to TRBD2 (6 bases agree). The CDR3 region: CASSSGLSTGELFF. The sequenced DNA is TGCGCCAGCAGCTCGGGACTCTCCACCGGGGAGCTGTTTTTT.